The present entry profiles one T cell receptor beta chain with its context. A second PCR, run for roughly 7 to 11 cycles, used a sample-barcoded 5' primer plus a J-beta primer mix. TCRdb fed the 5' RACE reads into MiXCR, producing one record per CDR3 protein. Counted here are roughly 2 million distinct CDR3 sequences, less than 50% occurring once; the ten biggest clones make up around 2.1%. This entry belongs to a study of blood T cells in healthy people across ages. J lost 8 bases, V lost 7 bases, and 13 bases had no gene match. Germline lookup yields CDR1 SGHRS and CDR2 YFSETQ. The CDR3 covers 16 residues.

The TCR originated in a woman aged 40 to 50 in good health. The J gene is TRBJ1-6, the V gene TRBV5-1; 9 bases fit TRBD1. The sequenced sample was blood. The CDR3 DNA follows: TGCGCCAGCTGCCCCCTCGGACAGGGGAACGATTCACCCCTCCACTTT. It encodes CASCPLGQGNDSPLHF.